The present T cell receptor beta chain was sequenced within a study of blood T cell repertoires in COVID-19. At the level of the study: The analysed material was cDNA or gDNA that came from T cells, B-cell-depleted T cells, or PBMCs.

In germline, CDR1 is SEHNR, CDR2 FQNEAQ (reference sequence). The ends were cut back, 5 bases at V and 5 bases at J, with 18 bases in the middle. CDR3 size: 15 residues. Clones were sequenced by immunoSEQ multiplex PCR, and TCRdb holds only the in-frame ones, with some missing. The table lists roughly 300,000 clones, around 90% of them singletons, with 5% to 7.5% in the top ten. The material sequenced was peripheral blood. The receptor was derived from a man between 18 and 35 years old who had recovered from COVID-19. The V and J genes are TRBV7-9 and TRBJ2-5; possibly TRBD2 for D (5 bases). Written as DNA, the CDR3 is TGTGCCAGCAGCCCACGGGATCAGGCGCGGGAGACCCAGTACTTC. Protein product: CASSPRDQARETQYF.